This T cell receptor (beta chain) was identified in a study of CD8+CD57+ T cells in acquired aplastic anemia. In germline, CDR1 is LGHDT, CDR2 YNNKEL (reference sequence). The J segment lost 0 bases and the V segment lost 4 bases, leaving 12 bases of the junction unmatched. The CDR3 runs 18 residues. Genomic DNA, serving as template, underwent TCR beta VDJ and CDR3 profiling. In TCRdb, the reads were re-called with MiXCR into one record per CDR3 protein. The sample holds 150,000 to 200,000 distinct CDR3 sequences, roughly half seen once. For sequencing, patients were chosen who had shown expansion of CD8+CD57+ cells by flow cytometry.

This clonotype was sampled from a human donor with aplastic anemia. The sequencing sample was made of sorted CD4+, CD8+, or CD8+CD57+ T cells (not recorded which) from PBMCs. The chain links TRBV3-1 to TRBJ2-1, with TRBD2 matching over 7 bases. The CDR3 nucleotides are TGTGCCAGCAGCCCCCGTCTTTCTAGCGGATTCTCCTACAATGAGCAGTTCTTC. This translates into CASSPRLSSGFSYNEQFF.